This TCR beta chain was profiled in a study of shared clonotypes between healthy human individuals. At deep level, the assay was performed. TCRdb keeps only in-frame clones here, not all; method: immunoSEQ multiplex PCR. The sample holds hundreds of thousands of clones, roughly four fifths seen once. Germline V gives CDR1 SGHDN, CDR2 FVKESK. Trimming cost V 4 bases and J 7 bases, with 14 bases left between them. CDR3 size: 13 residues. Sequences were obtained from PBMCs. This sequence joins TRBV14 and TRBJ2-7; weak D call: TRBD1 (6 bases). The sequence was collected from a woman aged 40-49 years in good health. Some clones in this sample may be carry-over from other donors' samples. CDR3 sequence (DNA): TGTGCCAGCAGCCGGACAGCCTTCGTAGAGCAGTACTTC. Translation: CASSRTAFVEQYF.